This TCR beta chain originates from a study of blood T cell repertoires in COVID-19 (TCRdb year 2020). In terms of the full investigation: Collaborator samples came from the United States, Italy and Spain and covered acute and convalescent phases of COVID-19. The repertoires were released in a freely available public database meant as a resource for research on the immune response to SARS-CoV-2. Samples were obtained from the ongoing ImmuneRACE study (first 160 participants) and from about 1,300 subjects provided by 6 global collaborators. Subjects who had been exposed to COVID-19, were actively infected with it, or had recovered from it provided the deeply sampled blood TCRbeta repertoires that made up the dataset. The material from the prospective study consisted of cDNA or gDNA derived from T cells, B-cell-depleted T cells, or PBMCs. HLA class I and class II types, where available, came from metadata supplied by the sample provider rather than from assay-based typing. A de-identified subject ID, COVID-19 status, age in years and sex were almost always included in the sample metadata.

Here V drops 6 bases and J drops 5 bases, and the junction holds 9 bases not matched to any gene. Sequences MNHEY (CDR1) and SMNVEV (CDR2) are obtained from the germline V gene (reference sequence). The CDR3 spans 15 residues, from the cysteine through the phenylalanine. Of the read, only the CDR3 DNA is kept; its 45 bases are in frame from base 1. TCRbeta CDR3 regions were amplified from genomic DNA by means of the immunoSEQ Assay, a bias-controlled multiplex PCR. The authors' pipeline ran thus. Within the assay, amplification of reference gene primers was used to estimate how many nucleated cells each sample contained. To quantify the absolute abundance of each unique TCRbeta CDR3 rearrangement, sequence reads were collapsed and filtered. For each sample, productive Simpson clonality was calculated as the square root of Simpson's diversity index over productive rearrangements. What TCRdb holds here is the immuneACCESS table cut down to in-frame rearrangements. Part of the clones is not present; checked against another copy, under half of the missing clones reflect an unresolved V gene, and the others are unexplained. V, J and clone size are those of that table, while D and trimming were read from the DNA. Here the sample has some 90,000 clones; about 82% occur a single time. The ten top clones hold 20% to 30% of the sample.

As to this clone: Its antigen is unknown. Base qualities are not recorded, but no much larger clone differs from it by a single base.

Each collaborating institution followed its own protocols to collect whole blood in K2EDTA tubes. For TCRbeta analysis, collaborators shipped samples as frozen whole blood, isolated PBMCs, or DNA extracted from either of those sample types. General conclusions and limits of the study: How much clinical and demographic metadata was included differed by source and by participant, and the metadata was provided uncurated.

The receptor was isolated from a human donor in a cohort sampled during active COVID-19. The V and J segments used are TRBV27 and TRBJ1-1, and TRBD1 matches 10 of the central bases. The source material was peripheral blood. In nucleotides, the sequence is TGTGCCAGCAGAGAGACTGGGACAGGGGTGACTGAAGCTTTCTTT. This yields the protein CASRETGTGVTEAFF.